The 11 T cell receptor beta chains reported below all come from one sample, sequenced in a study of radiation and T cells in renal cell carcinoma. Assay: immunoSEQ multiplex PCR; the TCRdb copy retains only in-frame clones and omits some. The sample carries some 44,000 clones, 82% recorded once. As to time point: blood 4 weeks post-SBRT, at nephrectomy. As for treatment: 15 Gy SBRT to primary tumor, nephrectomy 4 weeks later. The material sequenced was blood, taken from a patient whose treatment included radiotherapy and nephrectomy. All receptors derive from a woman between 70 and 85 years old with renal cell carcinoma.

The chain employs TRBV4-3 and TRBJ1-1; 7 positions match TRBD1. Trimming at V came to 4 bases and at J to 0 bases, leaving 5 bases not matched to a gene. CDR1 is LGHNA and CDR2 is YSLEER in the germline V gene. The CDR3 contains 15 residues. The DNA for the CDR3 is TGCGCCAGCAGCCCCAGGGGGGGGGTGAACACTGAAGCTTTCTTT. Translating gives CASSPRGGVNTEAFF.

The sample holds a few counts of this clone. This chain uses TRBV29-1 with TRBJ2-3; no clear D. CDR3 size: 12 residues. Germline values: CDR1 SQVTM, CDR2 ANQGSEA. V was shortened by 3 bases and J by 4 bases, with 8 bases between the two germline ends. The CDR3: CSVDDSADTQYF. For the CDR3, the DNA is TGCAGCGTTGATGATTCCGCAGATACGCAGTATTTT.

This clone is a singleton in its sample. CDR3 region: CSALTEPTQYF. The CDR3 bases are TGCAGTGCTTTGACAGAGCCTACCCAGTACTTC. The rearrangement links TRBV20-1 to TRBJ2-5, with D maybe TRBD1 (5 bases). Germline assignment: CDR1 DFQATT and CDR2 SNEGSKA (reference sequence). The CDR3 sequence is 11 residues long. Trimming stripped 5 bases from V and 8 bases from J, with 12 bases between.

This chain links TRBV6-5 with TRBJ1-5, with a possible D match to TRBD1 (6 bases). The V gene lost 5 bases and the J gene lost 0 bases, with 11 bases spanning the gap. The V gene's germline CDR1 is MNHEY and CDR2 SVGAGI. The CDR3 loop spans 15 amino acids. The CDR3, as DNA: TGTGCCAGCAGTACAGGGATCAATAGCAATCAGCCCCAGCATTTT. As protein: CASSTGINSNQPQHF.

The chain links TRBV7-2 to TRBJ2-3; 10 nucleotides align to TRBD2. Unmatched junction bases numbered 1, after V lost 1 base and J lost 6 bases. The CDR3 is 14 amino acids. CDR1 and CDR2 (germline): SGHTA, FQGNSA. The CDR3 bases are TGTGCCAGCAGCTTAGGGACTAGCGGTGATACGCAGTATTTT. It translates to CASSLGTSGDTQYF.

The genes are TRBV5-1 and TRBJ1-2, with D possibly being TRBD1 (5 bases). The V and J ends lost 4 bases and 2 bases respectively, with 18 bases between them. Germline-derived CDR1 and CDR2 are SGHRS and YFSETQ. The CDR3 loop spans 16 amino acids. CDR3 sequence reads: CASSTSTGNRNYGYTF. In DNA form, the CDR3 reads TGCGCCAGCAGCACCTCGACCGGGAACAGGAACTATGGCTACACCTTC.

The chain employs TRBV2 and TRBJ1-1, with TRBD1 matching over 8 bases. This CDR3 is built from 13 residues. CDR1 SNHLY and CDR2 FYNNEI come from the germline V gene. V shed 7 bases, J shed 5 bases, and the junction held 6 bases outside the gene matches. CDR3 amino acids: CASMEDRATEAFF. The CDR3 nucleotides are TGTGCCAGCATGGAGGACAGGGCGACTGAAGCTTTCTTT.

This sequence joins TRBV5-5 and TRBJ2-7; 7 nucleotides line up with TRBD1. V lost 3 bases to trimming and J lost 2 bases; unmatched junction nucleotides: 5. Per germline, CDR1 SGHKS and CDR2 YYEKEE (reference sequence). The CDR3 has 14 amino acids. CDR3 DNA: TGTGCCAGCAGCTACCGGGACAGTCCCTACGAGCAGTACTTC. This gives the protein CASSYRDSPYEQYF.

This CDR3 reads CASSLDGQALYNEQFF. CDR3 coding DNA: TGTGCCAGCAGCTTAGATGGTCAGGCATTATACAATGAGCAGTTCTTC. The rearrangement links TRBV11-3 to TRBJ2-1; D remains unclear. The CDR3 contains 16 residues. Germline loops: CDR1 SGHNT, CDR2 YENEEA. Trimming took off 0 bases at V and 4 bases at J, with 13 bases between the two ends.

The V and J genes are TRBV10-3 and TRBJ2-7; D perhaps matches TRBD1 (5 bases). The CDR3 spans 14 residues. Germline values: CDR1 ENHRY, CDR2 SYGVKD. Trimming took off 11 bases at V and 3 bases at J, with 20 bases between the two ends. The CDR3 loop is CAASPVGRDYEQYF. The CDR3 nucleotides are TGTGCCGCATCACCAGTAGGCAGGGACTACGAGCAGTACTTC.

The chain has TRBV2 and TRBJ1-3, with D unresolved. Trimming pared 6 bases from V and 0 bases from J, leaving 24 bases between. This CDR3 has 19 residues. The V gene's germline CDR1 is SNHLY and CDR2 FYNNEI. The CDR3 region is CASRASGFLYEGSGNTIYF. CDR3 in DNA: TGTGCCAGCAGGGCTTCCGGCTTCCTATACGAAGGCTCTGGAAACACCATATATTTT.